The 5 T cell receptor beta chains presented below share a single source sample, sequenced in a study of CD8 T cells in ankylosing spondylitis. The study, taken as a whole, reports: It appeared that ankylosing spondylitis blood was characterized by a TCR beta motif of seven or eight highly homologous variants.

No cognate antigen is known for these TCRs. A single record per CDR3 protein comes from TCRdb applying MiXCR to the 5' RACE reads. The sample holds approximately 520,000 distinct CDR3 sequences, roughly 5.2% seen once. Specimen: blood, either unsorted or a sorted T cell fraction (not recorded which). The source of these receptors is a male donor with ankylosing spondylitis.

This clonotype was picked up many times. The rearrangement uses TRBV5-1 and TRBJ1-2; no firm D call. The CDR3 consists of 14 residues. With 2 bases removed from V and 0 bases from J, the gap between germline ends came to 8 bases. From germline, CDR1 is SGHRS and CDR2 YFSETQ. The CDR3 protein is CASSLPGTNYGYTF. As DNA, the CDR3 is TGCGCCAGCAGCTTACCGGGAACTAACTATGGCTACACCTTC.

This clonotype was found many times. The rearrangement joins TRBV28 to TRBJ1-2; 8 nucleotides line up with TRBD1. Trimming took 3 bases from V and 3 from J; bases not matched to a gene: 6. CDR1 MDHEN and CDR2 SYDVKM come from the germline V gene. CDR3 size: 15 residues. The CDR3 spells CASSLWTGSYYGYTF. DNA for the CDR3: TGTGCCAGCAGTTTGTGGACAGGGAGTTACTATGGCTACACCTTC.

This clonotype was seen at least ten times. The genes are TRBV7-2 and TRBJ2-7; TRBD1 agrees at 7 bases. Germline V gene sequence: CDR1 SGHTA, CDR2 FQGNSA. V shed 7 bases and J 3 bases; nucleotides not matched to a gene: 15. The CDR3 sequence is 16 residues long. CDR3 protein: CASTPRPTGRNYEQYF. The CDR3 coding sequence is TGTGCCAGCACACCCCGACCGACAGGGAGAAACTACGAGCAGTACTTC.

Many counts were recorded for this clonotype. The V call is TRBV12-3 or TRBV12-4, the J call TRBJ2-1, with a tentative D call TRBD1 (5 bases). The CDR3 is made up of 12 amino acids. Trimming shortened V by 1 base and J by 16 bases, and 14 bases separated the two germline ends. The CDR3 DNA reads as TGTGCCAGCAGTTTAGTCCCGCAGGGTGGCTTCTTC. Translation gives CASSLVPQGGFF.

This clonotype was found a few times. CDR3 nucleotides: TGTGCCAGCAGCGCTGACAGGGTCTCCTACGAGCAGTACTTC. Translating gives CASSADRVSYEQYF. The V call is TRBV2, the J call TRBJ2-7, with TRBD1 identical over 7 bases. Germline trimming cut 6 bases from V and 0 bases from J; bases unmatched to any gene: 5. The CDR3 runs to 14 residues. Per the germline V gene, CDR1 is SNHLY and CDR2 is FYNNEI.